Here is one T cell receptor beta chain with its context. The target antigen is unknown. Distinct nucleotide sequences in the sample also encode this CDR3. The entry originates in a study of shared clonotypes between healthy human individuals. CDR1 and CDR2 from the germline V gene are MNHEY and SVGAGI. The CDR3 consists of 12 residues. V lost 4 bases, J lost 5 bases, and 8 bases lay in between. Sequenced by immunoSEQ multiplex PCR; TCRdb stores in-frame clones only, minus some. The sample shows around 750,000 clones, roughly 70% of them seen only once. Regarding the study as a whole: Only blood was sampled, and tissue TCR repertoires likely differ from blood ones.

Sample: memory CD4+ T cells sorted from blood. Specified subset: CD45RA-negative fraction. The chain carries TRBV6-5 and TRBJ1-2; D is uncertain. The TCR originated in a woman aged 25-40 years in good health. CDR3 sequence (DNA): TGTGCCAGCAGTTCGTCGGGATATGGCTACACCTTC. It translates to CASSSSGYGYTF.